The sequence of this T cell receptor (beta chain) was determined in a study of blood T cells in healthy people across ages. This clonotype was seen more than once but under ten times. As yet, its antigen is unknown. Primed by a sample-barcoded 5' primer and a J-beta primer mix, a second PCR proceeded for about 6 to 12 cycles. TCRdb analysed the 5' RACE reads with MiXCR anew, one entry per CDR3 protein. The profile covers more than 1,400,000 distinct CDR3 sequences, with 42% appearing a single time and approximately 7.9% taken by the ten largest. Study outcomes and limitations: Percentage of naive T cells showed a strong correlation with TCR beta diversity.

The sequenced sample consisted of blood. This sequence was found in a woman in her late teens or twenties in good health.

CDR3 nucleotide sequence: TGTGCCAGCAGTTTGGGCCGAGGACAGCAGCCCCAGCATTTT. This translates into CASSLGRGQQPQHF. The chain couples TRBV27 to TRBJ1-5; D perhaps matches TRBD1 (6 bases). With 3 bases removed from V and 7 bases from J, the gap between germline ends came to 13 bases. This CDR3 comprises 14 residues. Germline assignment: CDR1 MNHEY and CDR2 SMNVEV (reference sequence).